The 2 T cell receptor beta chains below all came from one sample that was sequenced in a study of cytomegalovirus exposure and HLA in healthy donors. Both 60 Vbeta primers and 13 Jbeta primers went into the PCR. Using immunoSEQ multiplex PCR, the repertoire was profiled, and TCRdb retains in-frame clones only, with some absent. The sample lists tens of thousands of clones; about 80% were seen once. The sequenced sample was PBMCs. The receptors shown here come from a male donor in good health and CMV-seronegative.

This chain connects TRBV5-1 to TRBJ1-4; TRBD1 might be the D (6 bases). The CDR3 is 15 residues long. The V gene lost 1 base and the J gene lost 5 bases, with 12 bases spanning the gap. Germline V lookup: CDR1 SGHRS, CDR2 YFSETQ. The CDR3 DNA follows: TGCGCCAGCAGCTTGAATACAGGGCCAAATGAAAAACTGTTTTTT. Translation gives CASSLNTGPNEKLFF.

In this sample, this clone turned up a few times. CDR3 sequence reads: CAIAGGPTDTQYF. The CDR3 bases are TGTGCCATCGCGGGAGGGCCGACAGATACGCAGTATTTT. The chain joins TRBV10-3 to TRBJ2-3; 9 bases are shared with TRBD2. From germline, CDR1 is ENHRY and CDR2 SYGVKD. The CDR3 loop spans 13 amino acids. V trimming: 8 bases; J trimming: 3 bases; junction bases outside the gene matches: 3.